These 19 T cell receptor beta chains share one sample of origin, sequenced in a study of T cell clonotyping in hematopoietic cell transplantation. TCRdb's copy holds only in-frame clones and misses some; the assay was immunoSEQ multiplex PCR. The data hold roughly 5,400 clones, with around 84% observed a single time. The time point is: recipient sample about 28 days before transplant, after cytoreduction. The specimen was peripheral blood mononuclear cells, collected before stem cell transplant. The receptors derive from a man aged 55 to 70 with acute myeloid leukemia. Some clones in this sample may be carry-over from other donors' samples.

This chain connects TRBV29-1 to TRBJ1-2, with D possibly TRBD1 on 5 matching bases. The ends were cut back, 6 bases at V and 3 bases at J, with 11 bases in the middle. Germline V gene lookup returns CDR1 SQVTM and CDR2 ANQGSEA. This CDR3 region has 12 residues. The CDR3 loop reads CSVRRDHYGYTF. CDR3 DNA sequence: TGCAGCGTGCGCAGGGATCACTATGGCTACACCTTC.

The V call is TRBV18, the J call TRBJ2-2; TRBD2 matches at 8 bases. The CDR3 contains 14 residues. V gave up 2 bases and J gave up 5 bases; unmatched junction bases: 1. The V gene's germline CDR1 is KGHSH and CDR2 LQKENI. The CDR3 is CASSPTGGTGELFF. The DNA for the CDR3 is TGTGCCAGCTCACCAACGGGAGGGACCGGGGAGCTGTTTTTT. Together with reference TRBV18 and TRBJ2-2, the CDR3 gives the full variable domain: NAGVMQNPRHLVRRRGQEARLRCSPMKGHSHVYWYRQLPEEGLKFMVYLQKENIIDESGMPKERFSAEFPKEGPSILRIQQVVRGDSAAYFCASSPTGGTGELFFGEGSRLTVL.

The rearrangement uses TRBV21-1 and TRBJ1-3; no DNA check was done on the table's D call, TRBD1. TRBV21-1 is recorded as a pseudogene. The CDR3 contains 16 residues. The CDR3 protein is CASSRQGDESGNTIYF. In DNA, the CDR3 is TGTGCCAGCAGCAGACAGGGGGATGAATCTGGAAACACCATATATTTT.

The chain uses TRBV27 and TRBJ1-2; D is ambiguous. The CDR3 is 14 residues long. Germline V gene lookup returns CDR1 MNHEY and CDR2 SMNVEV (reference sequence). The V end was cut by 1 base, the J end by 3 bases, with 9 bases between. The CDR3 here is CASSLFEGYYGYTF. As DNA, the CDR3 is TGTGCCAGCAGTTTATTCGAGGGTTACTATGGCTACACCTTC.

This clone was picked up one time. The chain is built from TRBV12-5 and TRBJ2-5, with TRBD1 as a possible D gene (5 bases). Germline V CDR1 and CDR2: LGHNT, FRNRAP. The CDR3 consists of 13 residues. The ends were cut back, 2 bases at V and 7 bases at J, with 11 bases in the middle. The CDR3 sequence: CASGLLTEGTQYF. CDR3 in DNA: TGTGCTAGTGGTTTGCTGACAGAAGGGACCCAGTACTTC.

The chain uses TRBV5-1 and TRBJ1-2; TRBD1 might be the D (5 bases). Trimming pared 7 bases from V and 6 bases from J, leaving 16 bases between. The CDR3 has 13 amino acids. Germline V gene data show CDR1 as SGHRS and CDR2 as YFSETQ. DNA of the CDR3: TGCGCCAGCCACTCCGGGGGGGTGGATGGCTACACCTTC. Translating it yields CASHSGGVDGYTF.

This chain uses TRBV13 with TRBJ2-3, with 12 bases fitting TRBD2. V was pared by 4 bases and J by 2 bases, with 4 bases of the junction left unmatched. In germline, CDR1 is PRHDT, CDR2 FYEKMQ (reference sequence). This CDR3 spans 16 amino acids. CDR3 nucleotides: TGTGCCAGCAGCTCGTCTAGCGGGGGGGCCACAGATACGCAGTATTTT. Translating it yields CASSSSSGGATDTQYF.

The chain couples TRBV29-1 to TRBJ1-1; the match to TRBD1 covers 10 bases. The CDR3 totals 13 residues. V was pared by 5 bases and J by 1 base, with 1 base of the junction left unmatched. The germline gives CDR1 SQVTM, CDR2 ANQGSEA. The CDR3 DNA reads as TGCAGCGTTAGGACAGGGGGGAACACTGAAGCTTTCTTT. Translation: CSVRTGGNTEAFF.

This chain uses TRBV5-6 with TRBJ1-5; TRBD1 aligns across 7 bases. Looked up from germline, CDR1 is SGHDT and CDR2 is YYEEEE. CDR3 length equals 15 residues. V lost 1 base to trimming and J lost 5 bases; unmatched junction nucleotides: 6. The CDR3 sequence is CASSLRGRGDQPQHF. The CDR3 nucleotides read TGTGCCAGCAGCTTGAGGGGCAGGGGGGATCAGCCCCAGCATTTT.

CDR3 coding DNA: TGTGCCAGCAGTCGATACGGGATTGTGAGGTTTTGCGAGCAGTACTTC. Translation gives CASSRYGIVRFCEQYF. J is TRBJ2-7 and V is TRBV6-4, with D possibly matching TRBD2 (5 bases). The CDR3 is 16 residues long. The germline gives CDR1 MRHNA, CDR2 SNTAGT. Between the trimmed V and J ends, which lost 5 bases and 6 bases, there was a span of 23 bases.

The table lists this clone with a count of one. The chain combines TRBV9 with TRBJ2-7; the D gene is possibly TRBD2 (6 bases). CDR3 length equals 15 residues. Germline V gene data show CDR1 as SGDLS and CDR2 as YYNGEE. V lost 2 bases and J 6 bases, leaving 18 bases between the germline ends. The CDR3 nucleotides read TGTGCCAGCAGCGTTCAAGGAGGGAGAGCCGCCGAGCAGTACTTC. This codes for CASSVQGGRAAEQYF.

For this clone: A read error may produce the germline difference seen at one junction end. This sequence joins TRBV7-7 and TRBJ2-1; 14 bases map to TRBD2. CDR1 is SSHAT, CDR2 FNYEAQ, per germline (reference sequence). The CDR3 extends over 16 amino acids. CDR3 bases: TGTGCTAGCAGCGCCACCGGGACTAGCGGGAGTGGTGAGCAGTTCTTC. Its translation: CASSATGTSGSGEQFF.

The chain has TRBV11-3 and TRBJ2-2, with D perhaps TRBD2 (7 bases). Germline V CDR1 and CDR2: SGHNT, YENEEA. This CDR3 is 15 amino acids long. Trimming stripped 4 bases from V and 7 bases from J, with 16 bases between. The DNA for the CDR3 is TGTGCCAGCAGCTCCTCCCGGGGGGCCGGCGGGGAGCTGTTTTTT. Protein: CASSSSRGAGGELFF.

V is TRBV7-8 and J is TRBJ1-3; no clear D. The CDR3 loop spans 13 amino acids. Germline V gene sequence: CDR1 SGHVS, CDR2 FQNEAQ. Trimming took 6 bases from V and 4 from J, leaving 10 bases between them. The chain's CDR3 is CASRQGRGNTIYF. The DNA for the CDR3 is TGTGCCAGCAGACAAGGGAGGGGAAACACCATATATTTT.

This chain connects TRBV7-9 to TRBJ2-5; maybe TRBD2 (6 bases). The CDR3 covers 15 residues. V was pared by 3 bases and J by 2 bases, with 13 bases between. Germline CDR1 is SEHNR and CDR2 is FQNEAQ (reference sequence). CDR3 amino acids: CASSFRVRGQETQYF. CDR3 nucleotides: TGTGCCAGCAGCTTTAGGGTACGGGGGCAAGAGACCCAGTACTTC.

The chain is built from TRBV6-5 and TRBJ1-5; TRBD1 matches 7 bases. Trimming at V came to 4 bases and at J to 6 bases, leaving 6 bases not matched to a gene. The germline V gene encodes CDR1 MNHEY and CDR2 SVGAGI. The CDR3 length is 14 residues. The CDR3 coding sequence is TGTGCCAGCAGTTCGACAGGGTTGACTCAGCCCCAGCATTTT. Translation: CASSSTGLTQPQHF.

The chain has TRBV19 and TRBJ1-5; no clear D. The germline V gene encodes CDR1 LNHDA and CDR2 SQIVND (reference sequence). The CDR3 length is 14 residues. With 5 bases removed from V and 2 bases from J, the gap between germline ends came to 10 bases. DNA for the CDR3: TGTGCCAGTAGTTCAATCGAGGGCAATCAGCCCCAGCATTTT. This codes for CASSSIEGNQPQHF.

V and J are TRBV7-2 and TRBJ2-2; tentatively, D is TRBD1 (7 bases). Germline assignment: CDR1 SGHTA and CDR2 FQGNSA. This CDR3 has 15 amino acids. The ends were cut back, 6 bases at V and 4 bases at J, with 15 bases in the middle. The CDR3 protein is CASRMEGAGTGELFF. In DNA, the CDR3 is TGTGCCAGCAGGATGGAGGGGGCGGGCACCGGGGAGCTGTTTTTT.

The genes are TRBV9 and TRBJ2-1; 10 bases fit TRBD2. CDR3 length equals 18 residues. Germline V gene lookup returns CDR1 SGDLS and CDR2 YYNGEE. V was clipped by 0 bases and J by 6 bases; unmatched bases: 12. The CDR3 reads CASSVGRAGGSWINEQFF. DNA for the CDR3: TGTGCCAGCAGCGTAGGAAGAGCGGGAGGGTCATGGATCAATGAGCAGTTCTTC.